This T cell receptor (beta chain) stems from a study of T cell responses to AZD1222 COVID-19 vaccine. Whole-study results and caveats: After the peak T cell response, and only then, were repertoires sampled. Reportedly, nearly half of unique spike TCRs recognized epitopes outside B.1.351/B.1.1.7 mutations.

Assay: immunoSEQ multiplex PCR; the TCRdb copy retains only in-frame clones and omits some. The sample lists about 120,000 clones, roughly nine tenths seen once, with approximately 4.8% in the top ten. The germline V gene has CDR1 SGHRS and CDR2 YFSETQ. The CDR3 has 16 amino acids. V was pared by 4 bases and J by 0 bases, with 4 bases of the junction left unmatched. This clone occurred once. The antigen remains unidentified. The chain carries TRBV5-1 and TRBJ2-3; 11 nucleotides match TRBD2. The sample consisted of peripheral blood, taken on day 0 of AZD1222 vaccination. The source of this sequence is an adult in good health. The CDR3 sequence is CASSPGTSGSTDTQYF. CDR3 DNA: TGCGCCAGCAGCCCCGGGACTAGCGGTAGCACAGATACGCAGTATTTT.